These 25 T cell receptor beta chains were all obtained from the same sample, sequenced in a study of blood T cell repertoires in COVID-19. Here immunoSEQ multiplex PCR was the method, and the copy in TCRdb shows in-frame clones only, minus some. The data show around 400,000 clones, around 87% seen once. Sequenced input: peripheral blood. These TCRs come from a woman aged 25 to 39 with COVID-19, enrolled during active disease.

The chain has TRBV9 and TRBJ1-1; TRBD1 is a possible D gene (5 bases). Germline values: CDR1 SGDLS, CDR2 YYNGEE. CDR3 length equals 15 residues. V gave up 2 bases and J gave up 5 bases, with 16 bases separating them. The CDR3 reads CASSVLDWGDTEAFF. The CDR3 DNA reads TGTGCCAGCAGCGTTTTGGACTGGGGGGATACTGAAGCTTTCTTT.

This clone was seen a single time. The rearrangement links TRBV2 to TRBJ1-5; possible D gene TRBD1, 5 bases. CDR3 length: 14 amino acids. CDR1 is SNHLY, CDR2 FYNNEI, per germline. V lost 1 base, J lost 5 bases, and 9 bases lay in between. The CDR3 DNA reads as TGTGCCAGCAGTGAAGGCGGGGCGCATCAGCCCCAGCATTTT. Protein sequence: CASSEGGAHQPQHF. The whole variable domain, remainder taken from reference TRBV2 and TRBJ1-5, is EPEVTQTPSHQVTQMGQEVILRCVPISNHLYFYWYRQILGQKVEFLVSFYNNEISEKSEIFDDQFSVERPDGSNFTLKIRSTKLEDSAMYFCASSEGGAHQPQHFGDGTRLSIL.

CDR3 residues: CASSLGPSGRADEQYF. CDR3 bases: TGTGCCAGCAGCTTAGGTCCTAGCGGGAGAGCCGACGAGCAGTACTTC. The rearrangement uses TRBV7-3 and TRBJ2-7, with 10 bases identical to TRBD2. The ends lost 2 bases at V and 5 bases at J; junction bases unmatched: 9. Germline lookup yields CDR1 SGHTA and CDR2 FQGTGA. The CDR3 has 16 residues.

The chain links TRBV9 to TRBJ1-4, with 8 positions matching TRBD1. V was pared by 7 bases and J by 8 bases, with 7 bases of the junction left unmatched. CDR1 and CDR2 (germline): SGDLS, YYNGEE. The CDR3 extends over 13 amino acids. The CDR3 nucleotides read TGTGCCAGCTCGGGACAGGAGTCAGAAAAACTGTTTTTT. Protein: CASSGQESEKLFF.

The V gene is TRBV19, the J gene TRBJ2-1, with D uncertain. The CDR3 totals 12 residues. The V and J ends lost 3 bases and 6 bases respectively, with 6 bases between them. Germline CDR1 and CDR2: LNHDA and SQIVND (reference sequence). In nucleotides, the CDR3 is TGTGCCAGTAGTATTAACACCAATGAGCAGTTCTTC. This gives the protein CASSINTNEQFF.

V and J are TRBV4-1 and TRBJ2-7; D is unclear. Germline loops: CDR1 MGHRA, CDR2 YSYEKL. The length of the CDR3 is 15 residues. The V gene lost 0 bases and the J gene lost 7 bases, with 16 bases spanning the gap. The CDR3: CASSQDSAPPEEQYF. Here the CDR3 DNA reads TGCGCCAGCAGCCAAGATTCAGCGCCCCCTGAGGAGCAGTACTTC.

The V call is TRBV5-4, the J call TRBJ2-3, with D tentatively TRBD1 (6 bases). The V and J ends lost 2 bases and 12 bases respectively, with 22 bases between them. From germline, CDR1 is SGHNT and CDR2 YYREEE (reference sequence). The CDR3 length is 15 residues. The CDR3 sequence is CASSFLSGEVGDQYF. The CDR3 nucleotides read TGTGCCAGCAGCTTTCTTTCAGGGGAAGTTGGAGATCAGTATTTT.

This chain links TRBV27 with TRBJ2-1; 8 bases are a match to TRBD2. The CDR3 extends over 14 amino acids. V was pared by 6 bases and J by 9 bases, with 10 bases of the junction left unmatched. Germline-derived CDR1 and CDR2 are MNHEY and SMNVEV (reference sequence). The CDR3 coding sequence is TGTGCCAGCAGGGCCTTCGGGAGGGCCAGTGAGCAGTTCTTC. This encodes CASRAFGRASEQFF.

This clone was recorded once. This chain joins TRBV11-3 and TRBJ2-1, with D maybe TRBD2 (5 bases). V lost 3 bases and J lost 4, with 13 bases in between. The length of the CDR3 is 15 residues. From germline, CDR1 is SGHNT and CDR2 YENEEA. The CDR3 DNA reads TGTGCCAGCAGCTTCGGCGCTAGCCAATACAATGAGCAGTTCTTC. This codes for CASSFGASQYNEQFF.

The chain recombines TRBV7-6 with TRBJ1-2, with 11 bases aligning to TRBD1. Germline lookup yields CDR1 SGHVS and CDR2 FNYEAQ. V was pared by 5 bases and J by 11 bases, with 4 bases of the junction left unmatched. The CDR3 is 12 amino acids. The CDR3 DNA reads as TGTGCCAGCAGCCCCGGGACAGGGGGTTACACCTTC. Translation gives CASSPGTGGYTF.

The J gene is TRBJ2-2, the V gene TRBV6-5, with TRBD2 matching 9 bases. The germline V gene has CDR1 MNHEY and CDR2 SVGAGI. The trim removed 6 bases at V and 3 bases at J, leaving 2 bases unmatched. The CDR3 consists of 14 residues. The CDR3 region has the DNA TGTGCCAGCAGGACTAGCGGACACACCGGGGAGCTGTTTTTT. Translated: CASRTSGHTGELFF.

The rearrangement joins TRBV11-2 to TRBJ2-1; 8 positions agree with TRBD2. The CDR3 covers 14 residues. Unmatched junction bases numbered 7, after V lost 5 bases and J lost 7 bases. Germline lookup yields CDR1 SGHAT and CDR2 FQNNGV. The CDR3 bases are TGTGCCAGCAGCGCGGAGGGACTAGGGAATGAGCAGTTCTTC. Translation gives CASSAEGLGNEQFF.

The genes are TRBV5-5 and TRBJ1-5, with 7 bases identical to TRBD1. From germline, CDR1 is SGHKS and CDR2 YYEKEE (reference sequence). This CDR3 has 13 amino acids. V shed 2 bases, J shed 11 bases, and the junction held 7 bases outside the gene matches. CDR3 DNA: TGTGCCAGCAGCTTAACAGGGGCCACGTCCCAGCATTTT. This translates into CASSLTGATSQHF. Drawing the rest from reference TRBV5-5 and TRBJ1-5, the complete variable domain is DAGVTQSPTHLIKTRGQQVTLRCSPISGHKSVSWYQQVLGQGPQFIFQYYEKEERGRGNFPDRFSARQFPNYSSELNVNALLLGDSALYLCASSLTGATSQHFGDGTRLSIL.

The V and J genes are TRBV28 and TRBJ2-3; 12 nucleotides line up with TRBD2. V lost 7 bases and J lost 3; bases outside the gene matches: 5. Germline CDR1 MDHEN, CDR2 SYDVKM. This CDR3 has 15 residues. The CDR3 spells CASNLAGGETDTQYF. The CDR3 DNA reads TGTGCCAGCAACCTAGCGGGAGGGGAGACAGATACGCAGTATTTT.

This clone showed up just once. The V and J genes are TRBV29-1 and TRBJ1-3; D ambiguous. Deletions cut 4 bases from V and 0 bases from J, with 4 bases between. The CDR3 has 12 amino acids. Germline assignment: CDR1 SQVTM and CDR2 ANQGSEA. This CDR3 is CSVVHSGNTIYF. The CDR3 DNA follows: TGCAGCGTTGTCCACTCTGGAAACACCATATATTTT.

The chain links TRBV30 to TRBJ1-4, with a weak D call TRBD1 (6 bases). V gave up 4 bases and J gave up 8 bases, with 14 bases separating them. The CDR3 consists of 13 residues. Per germline, CDR1 GTSNPN and CDR2 SVGIG (reference sequence). The CDR3 DNA is TGTGCCTGGAAGCCACAGGGAGGGGAAAAACTGTTTTTT. Protein: CAWKPQGGEKLFF.

V usage is TRBV29-1 and J usage is TRBJ2-1; weak D call: TRBD2 (7 bases). Per the germline V gene, CDR1 is SQVTM and CDR2 is ANQGSEA. This CDR3 comprises 15 residues. Trimming took 6 bases from V and 9 from J, leaving 24 bases between them. Written as DNA, the CDR3 is TGCAGCGTCCTCGGGGGGCAGGGTATTGGAGGTGAGCAGTTCTTC. It is translated as CSVLGGQGIGGEQFF.

The chain uses TRBV6-5 and TRBJ1-6; D uncertain. The CDR3 length is 15 residues. Germline V CDR1 and CDR2: MNHEY, SVGAGI. V lost 4 bases and J lost 8, with 15 bases in between. The CDR3 protein is CASSSRTGEDSPLHF. The CDR3 bases are TGTGCCAGCAGTTCGAGGACTGGGGAGGATTCACCCCTCCACTTT.

This chain uses TRBV19 with TRBJ1-5; 7 bases are a match to TRBD1. The CDR3 is made up of 17 amino acids. CDR1 LNHDA and CDR2 SQIVND come from the germline V gene (reference sequence). The J segment lost 2 bases and the V segment lost 1 base, leaving 8 bases of the junction unmatched. The CDR3 DNA reads as TGTGCCAGTAGTATAGGATACAGGGGTTTGGGCAATCAGCCCCAGCATTTT. The encoded protein is CASSIGYRGLGNQPQHF.

This rearrangement joins TRBV5-8 to TRBJ2-1; no reliable D call. Deletions cut 2 bases from V and 9 bases from J, with 3 bases between. This CDR3 has 10 residues. Germline V CDR1 and CDR2: SGHTS, YDEGEE. This chain's CDR3 is CASSFSEQFF. As DNA, the CDR3 is TGTGCCAGCAGCTTCAGTGAGCAGTTCTTC.

This rearrangement joins TRBV4-1 to TRBJ2-1; 7 nucleotides match TRBD2. Germline CDR1 MGHRA, CDR2 YSYEKL. This CDR3 spans 17 amino acids. V shed 4 bases and J 0 bases; nucleotides not matched to a gene: 9. The DNA for the CDR3 is TGCGCCAGCAGCCCTTGGATGGGGGGGAGCTCCTACAATGAGCAGTTCTTC. It codes for CASSPWMGGSSYNEQFF.

The genes are TRBV19 and TRBJ2-2; 7 bases are a match to TRBD1. This CDR3 comprises 16 residues. Germline CDR1 and CDR2: LNHDA and SQIVND (reference sequence). The ends lost 5 bases at V and 3 bases at J; junction bases unmatched: 9. Here the CDR3 reads CASSEQGRKDTGELFF. The DNA of the CDR3 is TGTGCCAGTAGTGAACAGGGGCGAAAGGACACCGGGGAGCTGTTTTTT.

In DNA, the CDR3 is TGTGCCAGCAGCCAAGGAGGAGGCAGCTCCCAAGATACGCAGTATTTT. This gives the protein CASSQGGGSSQDTQYF. The chain uses TRBV4-2 and TRBJ2-3; tentatively, D is TRBD2 (5 bases). V was clipped by 1 base and J by 5 bases, with 16 bases between them. CDR1 and CDR2 from the germline V gene are LGHNA and YNFKEQ. This CDR3 region has 16 residues.

V and J are TRBV27 and TRBJ2-3, with TRBD2 matching 12 bases. CDR1 is MNHEY and CDR2 is SMNVEV in the germline V gene (reference sequence). This CDR3 comprises 20 residues. Losses at the gene ends were 6 bases for V and 2 bases for J; bases not matched to a gene: 18. DNA of the CDR3: TGTGCCAGCAGCCGTGCCCCCCGGGCTAGCGGGAGGGACCACACAGATACGCAGTATTTT. It translates to CASSRAPRASGRDHTDTQYF.

The chain links TRBV19 to TRBJ2-7, with 9 bases that match TRBD1. The V gene end was trimmed by 9 bases and the J gene end by 7 bases; junction bases not matched to a gene: 16. The V gene's germline CDR1 is LNHDA and CDR2 SQIVND (reference sequence). The CDR3 totals 15 residues. CDR3 residues: CASRDGGQGLGEQYF. The CDR3, as DNA: TGTGCCAGCCGGGACGGGGGACAGGGCTTGGGAGAGCAGTACTTC.